This is a list of T cell receptor beta chains from one sample in a study of cytomegalovirus exposure and HLA in healthy donors. Some clones are missing from TCRdb's copy, which holds only in-frame ones; the method was immunoSEQ multiplex PCR. Among 150,000 to 180,000 clones listed, around 82% were seen once. The sequenced sample was PBMCs. These receptors all come from a woman in her 40s in good health and CMV-seropositive. Each CDR3 is given without its conserved first and last residue. Rows may omit the clone size; those that give it use once, few, many or a size class.

ASSPLRFDGGYEQY | TRBV7-8 | -
ASSLGHRGDGEQF | TRBV5-4 | few
ASSPQRTSGSSHYNEQF | TRBV5-5 | -
ASSLRTGLATEAF | TRBV11-2 | -
ASTAAMGGEPQH | TRBV28 | -
ASSLLAGVPGGETQY | TRBV5-6 | few
ASSFRQGSYTEAF | TRBV5-4 | few
ASSIATSGLKTQY | TRBV19 | -
ASSEAEGGFNTGELF | TRBV2 | few
ASSWTRDYEQY | TRBV5-1 | -
ASSLNAAYNEQF | TRBV27 | -
ASSQDSGKDTDTQY | TRBV4-2 | -
ASSLEQGTNYEQY | TRBV11-2 | -
ASSQDSGTGVYLETQY | TRBV14 | -
ASTPTSVTQY | TRBV2 | few
ASSPQGGSVNTQY | TRBV7-2 | -
ASSLDGTGVSSTEAF | TRBV5-1 | -
ASSQAYKPQH | TRBV14 | -
ASSLQGARQPQH | TRBV5-6 | -
ASRPTGILGYHNEQF | TRBV25-1 | -
ASSDSAGGPYNEQF | TRBV6-4 | -
ASSPFDNNQPQH | TRBV2 | -
ASSLSCPWGGHLPTLAKNIQY | TRBV27 | -
ASSLEVGQGNTGELF | TRBV5-4 | -
ASSSQGARTDTQY | TRBV2 | -
AIMGASGRIGEQF | TRBV10-3 | -
ASSFGGKVNEQF | TRBV28 | -
ASSLRGLAGGDGELF | TRBV14 | once
ASGLLGHRGEQF | TRBV12-5 | -
ASSSLGVSNEQF | TRBV5-1 | -
ASSEAPAGPLGLYEQY | TRBV6-1 | -
ASSASGSGGETQY | TRBV5-1 | -
ASSSRTASNTEAF | TRBV5-5 | -
ASSLGLAEGGAQETQY | TRBV5-4 | -
ASSEGLAGVATGELF | TRBV6-1 | once
ASSPGPGTGYGYT | TRBV10-2 | few
AWSVGLTGELF | TRBV30 | -
AIKGTGHGNTEAF | TRBV10-3 | -
ASSSRGQDTQY | TRBV5-1 | -
AWSPGIQGYT | TRBV30 | -
ASSLEASGGHKSTDTQY | TRBV5-1 | once
ASSQVEKPSYGYT | TRBV4-2 | -
ASSRADQETQY | TRBV7-2 | once
ASSVYISGNTIY | TRBV9 | once
ASRYRDRSLYGYT | TRBV5-1 | -
ASSHRSQDRINTGELF | TRBV19 | few
ASSPQDHLRMNTEAF | TRBV5-1 | -
ASSYAGQGFYNEQF | TRBV6-5 | -